The 21 T cell receptor beta chains below all came from one sample that was sequenced in a study of T cells after yellow fever vaccination. TCRdb redid the calling of the 5' RACE reads with MiXCR, one entry per CDR3 protein. The sample has about 25,000 distinct CDR3 sequences; around 3.5% are singletons. The sequences come from PBMCs, either bulk or a sorted T-cell subset (CD4+, CD8+, memory, or dextramer-sorted; not recorded which), collected roughly 45 days after the first yellow fever vaccination. The receptors were sampled from a man younger than 35 who received the YFV17D yellow fever vaccine.

Ten or more counts support this clonotype. This sequence joins TRBV12-3 or TRBV12-4 and TRBJ2-3; TRBD1 aligns across 8 bases. V lost 6 bases and J lost 10; bases outside the gene matches: 6. The CDR3 spans 12 residues. CDR3 nucleotide sequence: TGTGCCAGCAGCAAAGACAGGGGACCGCAGTATTTT. This sequence encodes CASSKDRGPQYF.

This clonotype was recorded many times. CDR3 residues: CASSLERSNTEAFF. As DNA, the CDR3 is TGTGCCAGCAGCTTGGAACGGTCGAACACTGAAGCTTTCTTT. V gene TRBV5-4 combines with J gene TRBJ1-1; D is uncertain. Germline V lookup: CDR1 SGHNT, CDR2 YYREEE (reference sequence). V lost 0 bases and J 1 base, leaving 7 bases between the germline ends. The CDR3 contains 14 residues. The full variable domain, rest sourced from reference TRBV5-4 and TRBJ1-1, is ETGVTQSPTHLIKTRGQQVTLRCSSQSGHNTVSWYQQALGQGPQFIFQYYREEENGRGNFPPRFSGLQFPNYSSELNVNALELDDSALYLCASSLERSNTEAFFGQGTRLTVV.

This clonotype came up many times. V is TRBV7-8 and J is TRBJ2-1, with TRBD2 identical over 11 bases. Looked up from germline, CDR1 is SGHVS and CDR2 is FQNEAQ. J lost 6 bases, V lost 1 base, and 11 bases had no gene match. The CDR3 has 18 amino acids. The CDR3: CASSLGLAGTGMANEQFF. The CDR3 DNA is TGTGCCAGCAGCTTAGGACTAGCGGGAACCGGGATGGCCAATGAGCAGTTCTTC.

This clonotype has a count of ten or more. The CDR3 nucleotides are TGCGCCAGCAGCTTTCAGGATTCCTACAATGAGCAGTTCTTC. Translating it yields CASSFQDSYNEQFF. The chain carries TRBV5-1 and TRBJ2-1; D unresolved. CDR1 SGHRS and CDR2 YFSETQ come from the germline V gene. CDR3 length: 14 residues. V was pared by 2 bases and J by 1 base, with 7 bases between. The full variable domain, in which reference TRBV5-1 and TRBJ2-1 provide the parts outside the CDR3, is KAGVTQTPRYLIKTRGQQVTLSCSPISGHRSVSWYQQTPGQGLQFLFEYFSETQRNKGNFPGRFSGRQFSNSRSEMNVSTLELGDSALYLCASSFQDSYNEQFFGPGTRLTVL.

The table lists this clonotype with many counts. The chain carries TRBV27 and TRBJ2-1, with 8 bases identical to TRBD2. J gave up 1 base and V 5 bases, and 7 bases lay outside the gene matches. The CDR3 covers 16 residues. Germline-derived CDR1 and CDR2 are MNHEY and SMNVEV (reference sequence). The CDR3: CASSPRGALSYNEQFF. Here the CDR3 DNA reads TGTGCCAGCAGTCCGCGGGGGGCCTTATCCTACAATGAGCAGTTCTTC.

The table lists this clonotype with many counts. V usage is TRBV7-8 and J usage is TRBJ2-5, with D possibly TRBD2 on 6 matching bases. V lost 5 bases to trimming and J lost 1 base, with 8 bases between them. The CDR3 is 13 residues long. The V gene's germline CDR1 is SGHVS and CDR2 FQNEAQ. The CDR3 DNA reads as TGTGCCAGCAGCACCGGGAGCCAAGAGACCCAGTACTTC. This translates into CASSTGSQETQYF. The complete variable domain, with remaining parts taken from reference TRBV7-8 and TRBJ2-5, reads GAGVSQSPRYKVAKRGQDVALRCDPISGHVSLFWYQQALGQGPEFLTYFQNEAQLDKSGLPSDRFFAERPEGSVSTLKIQRTQQEDSAVYLCASSTGSQETQYFGPGTRLLVL.

This clonotype showed up many times. This chain uses TRBV30 with TRBJ2-4; D assignment may be TRBD1 or TRBD2 (5 bases each). This CDR3 has 15 amino acids. V lost 4 bases and J lost 2, with 15 bases in between. The V gene's germline CDR1 is GTSNPN and CDR2 SVGIG (reference sequence). The CDR3 loop reads CAWKGPEGTKNIQYF. CDR3 sequence (DNA): TGTGCCTGGAAGGGACCCGAGGGTACCAAAAACATTCAGTACTTC.

This clonotype was picked up many times. This chain connects TRBV1 to TRBJ1-4; the table's D call, TRBD1, was not checked against the DNA. TRBV1 is reported as a pseudogene. The CDR3 has 14 amino acids. In DNA form, the CDR3 reads TGCACCAGCAGCCAAGATGGGCGGCGGGAAAAACTGTTTTTT. As protein: CTSSQDGRREKLFF.

Sample share makes this clonotype medium-sized. J is TRBJ2-1 and V is TRBV4-1; 7 bases are shared with TRBD2. Germline values: CDR1 MGHRA, CDR2 YSYEKL. Germline trimming cut 4 bases from V and 2 bases from J; bases unmatched to any gene: 5. The CDR3 loop spans 15 amino acids. The CDR3 region is CASSRLGTTYNEQFF. The DNA for the CDR3 is TGCGCCAGCAGCCGCCTGGGGACTACCTACAATGAGCAGTTCTTC.

This clonotype was counted between two and nine times. J is TRBJ2-3 and V is TRBV7-8; D remains ambiguous. Germline CDR1 SGHVS, CDR2 FQNEAQ. Trimming took 5 bases from V and 1 from J, leaving 10 bases between them. This CDR3 spans 14 amino acids. This CDR3 is CASSPGGRTDTQYF. The CDR3 coding sequence is TGTGCCAGCAGCCCCGGTGGACGCACAGATACGCAGTATTTT.

This clonotype came up many times. The CDR3 DNA is TGTGCCAGCAGACTAGCGGCGAACACCGGGGAGCTGTTTTTT. Translating it yields CASRLAANTGELFF. This chain uses TRBV27 with TRBJ2-2, with TRBD2 matching 8 bases. The V gene's germline CDR1 is MNHEY and CDR2 SMNVEV (reference sequence). Losses at the gene ends were 6 bases for V and 0 bases for J; bases not matched to a gene: 0. This CDR3 has 14 amino acids.

This clonotype was seen ten or more times. This rearrangement joins TRBV4-3 to TRBJ2-4; D perhaps matches TRBD1 (6 bases). This CDR3 region has 15 residues. Germline assignment: CDR1 LGHNA and CDR2 YSLEER. V was shortened by 5 bases and J by 4 bases, with 15 bases between the two germline ends. CDR3 residues: CASSSQTGSKNIQYF. The DNA for the CDR3 is TGCGCCAGCAGCTCACAGACAGGCTCAAAAAACATTCAGTACTTC.

This clonotype came up many times. This chain joins TRBV5-1 and TRBJ2-1; 11 nucleotides agree with TRBD2. The germline CDR1 and CDR2 sequences are SGHRS and YFSETQ. The CDR3 is made up of 16 amino acids. The ends lost 2 bases at V and 1 base at J; junction bases unmatched: 2. Here the CDR3 reads CASSFSSGGSYNEQFF. DNA of the CDR3: TGCGCCAGCAGCTTCTCTAGCGGGGGGTCCTACAATGAGCAGTTCTTC.

The chain uses TRBV2 and TRBJ2-5; 8 bases match TRBD2. This CDR3 has 14 residues. V dropped 0 bases and J dropped 5; count of bases not matched to a gene: 2. The germline V gene encodes CDR1 SNHLY and CDR2 FYNNEI. The CDR3 coding sequence is TGTGCCAGCAGTGAAGCGGGCGGGAGGGAGACCCAGTACTTC. Protein product: CASSEAGGRETQYF. The complete variable domain, with remaining parts taken from reference TRBV2 and TRBJ2-5, reads EPEVTQTPSHQVTQMGQEVILRCVPISNHLYFYWYRQILGQKVEFLVSFYNNEISEKSEIFDDQFSVERPDGSNFTLKIRSTKLEDSAMYFCASSEAGGRETQYFGPGTRLLVL.

This clonotype was detected many times. The CDR3 coding sequence is TGTGCCAGCAGCTTATTAAGACAGGCCCTCTATGGCTACACCTTC. This sequence encodes CASSLLRQALYGYTF. The chain uses TRBV7-2 and TRBJ1-2, with D possibly being TRBD1 (6 bases). CDR3 length equals 15 residues. Germline V gives CDR1 SGHTA, CDR2 FQGNSA. Trimming pared 2 bases from V and 4 bases from J, leaving 14 bases between. Filled out from reference TRBV7-2 and TRBJ1-2, the complete variable domain reads GAGVSQSPSNKVTEKGKDVELRCDPISGHTALYWYRQSLGQGLEFLIYFQGNSAPDKSGLPSDRFSAERTGGSVSTLTIQRTQQEDSAVYLCASSLLRQALYGYTFGSGTRLTVV.

This clonotype was seen ten or more times. The chain has TRBV12-3 or TRBV12-4 and TRBJ1-1, with D tentatively TRBD1 (5 bases). V gave up 3 bases and J gave up 4 bases, with 15 bases separating them. This CDR3 is 15 amino acids long. In DNA, the CDR3 is TGTGCCAGCAGTTTGTTTGGGGGAACGGGCACTGAAGCTTTCTTT. Amino acids: CASSLFGGTGTEAFF.

This clonotype was found many times. CDR3 sequence: CASRSPGRAGANVLTF. The CDR3 DNA sequence: TGTGCCAGCAGGTCCCCCGGCAGGGCTGGGGCCAACGTCCTGACTTTC. The chain uses TRBV25-1 and TRBJ2-6; tentative D call: TRBD1 (5 bases). Germline assignment: CDR1 MGHDK and CDR2 SYGVNS. Deletions cut 6 bases from V and 2 bases from J, with 14 bases between. The CDR3 runs to 16 residues.

This clonotype has at least ten counts. V is TRBV5-1 and J is TRBJ2-2; the match to TRBD2 covers 9 bases. Germline V lookup: CDR1 SGHRS, CDR2 YFSETQ. The J segment lost 1 base and the V segment lost 0 bases, leaving 4 bases of the junction unmatched. The CDR3 is 17 amino acids. The CDR3 here is CASSLGDSGRNTGELFF. In nucleotides, the CDR3 is TGCGCCAGCAGCTTGGGGGATAGCGGGAGGAACACCGGGGAGCTGTTTTTT.

In its sample, this clonotype was seen many times. The J gene is TRBJ1-6, the V gene TRBV6-5; a possible D gene is TRBD1 (6 bases). CDR3 length: 14 residues. V lost 7 bases and J 8 bases, leaving 15 bases between the germline ends. Germline values: CDR1 MNHEY, CDR2 SVGAGI. In DNA form, the CDR3 reads TGTGCCAGCAACCCGGGACACCACTATTCACCCCTCCACTTT. It codes for CASNPGHHYSPLHF.

This clonotype occurred many times. V gene TRBV4-3 combines with J gene TRBJ1-1; D is uncertain. Germline V lookup: CDR1 LGHNA, CDR2 YSLEER. Trimming removed 0 bases from V and 0 bases from J, with 11 bases in between. CDR3 length: 16 residues. The CDR3 loop reads CASSQEVMQVNTEAFF. The CDR3 nucleotides read TGCGCCAGCAGCCAAGAGGTCATGCAGGTGAACACTGAAGCTTTCTTT.

This clonotype was seen ten or more times. The J gene is TRBJ1-2, the V gene TRBV7-2, with D possibly being TRBD1 (5 bases). Deletions cut 7 bases from V and 8 bases from J, with 17 bases between. The CDR3 consists of 13 residues. Germline lookup yields CDR1 SGHTA and CDR2 FQGNSA. The CDR3 DNA reads as TGTGCCAGCATATCCCCCGGGGGAAGAGGCTACACCTTC. Protein sequence: CASISPGGRGYTF.